Listed below are T cell receptor beta chains from one sample, sequenced in a study of long-term antiretroviral therapy in people with HIV. The method was immunoSEQ multiplex PCR; TCRdb's version includes in-frame clones alone and lacks a portion of them. The table records some 11,000 clones, roughly 80% of them present only once. Material: unsorted PBMCs, obtained at the start of antiretroviral therapy, before treatment. The receptors derive from a man aged 25 to 40 with HIV. The CDR3 runs from the conserved cysteine through the conserved F or W.

J gene: TRBJ1-1
V gene: TRBV29-1
CDR3 protein: CSVEDLVQGWVGTEAFF

J gene: TRBJ2-2
V gene: TRBV5-8
CDR3 protein: CASSSVGTGSGELFF

J gene: TRBJ2-1
V gene: TRBV6-6
CDR3 protein: CASTREGLGVNNEQFF

J gene: TRBJ1-1
V gene: TRBV7-3
CDR3 protein: CASSLTPLAGINTEAFF

J gene: TRBJ1-1
V gene: TRBV28
CDR3 protein: CASSLNRLERRTEAFF

J gene: TRBJ2-7
V gene: TRBV7-9
CDR3 protein: CASSPVEGYEQYF

J gene: TRBJ2-2
V gene: TRBV18
CDR3 protein: CASSKGVTGELFF

J gene: TRBJ1-1
V gene: TRBV27
CDR3 protein: CASSLEGTEAFF

J gene: TRBJ1-5
V gene: TRBV12-5
CDR3 protein: CASGFGGNQPQHF

J gene: TRBJ2-3
V gene: TRBV2
CDR3 protein: CASSEELSSTQYF

J gene: TRBJ2-1
V gene: TRBV5-1
CDR3 protein: CASSLGGSYNEQFF

J gene: TRBJ2-7
V gene: TRBV2
CDR3 protein: CAIWTSGKYEQYF

J gene: TRBJ2-3
V gene: TRBV2
CDR3 protein: CASSDRGAGADTQYF

J gene: TRBJ1-1
V gene: TRBV7-3
CDR3 protein: CASNYQGAGTEAFF

J gene: TRBJ1-5
V gene: TRBV6-6
CDR3 protein: CASSWGTVLEKPQHF

J gene: TRBJ1-5
V gene: TRBV19
CDR3 protein: CASSLRAGAGNQPQHF

J gene: TRBJ2-1
V gene: TRBV5-1
CDR3 protein: CASSWALAGGYNEQFF

J gene: TRBJ2-3
V gene: TRBV6-5
CDR3 protein: CASTYGGGGDTQYF

J gene: TRBJ2-2
V gene: TRBV21-1
CDR3 protein: CASSGRRRIRDTGELFF

J gene: TRBJ2-3
V gene: TRBV29-1
CDR3 protein: CSVEFLADTQYF

J gene: TRBJ2-2
V gene: TRBV5-1
CDR3 protein: CASSLSRTNTGELFF

J gene: TRBJ1-2
V gene: TRBV5-6
CDR3 protein: CASSSMGLSGGYTF

J gene: TRBJ2-2
V gene: TRBV27
CDR3 protein: CASSRTSGTGELFF

J gene: TRBJ1-1
V gene: TRBV6-6
CDR3 protein: CASRVGENTEAFF

J gene: TRBJ1-1
V gene: TRBV28
CDR3 protein: CASSPSRSRNTEAFF

J gene: TRBJ2-1
V gene: TRBV7-9
CDR3 protein: CASSLGAGGSIDEQFF

J gene: TRBJ1-6
V gene: TRBV5-1
CDR3 protein: CASSQGQWDSPLHF

J gene: TRBJ2-6
V gene: TRBV19
CDR3 protein: CASRKRGQGTAGANVLTF

J gene: TRBJ1-2
V gene: TRBV6-5
CDR3 protein: CASSNRRERYGGYTF

J gene: TRBJ2-2
V gene: TRBV6-5
CDR3 protein: CASKLAGGLSGELFF

J gene: TRBJ2-2
V gene: TRBV7-3
CDR3 protein: CASSDGLDWTGELFF

J gene: TRBJ1-3
V gene: TRBV4-2
CDR3 protein: CASSQDYRGLGNTIYF

J gene: TRBJ1-2
V gene: TRBV15
CDR3 protein: CATSSRFLRIGYGYTF

J gene: TRBJ2-3
V gene: TRBV6-1
CDR3 protein: CASSGRVTSTDTQYF

J gene: TRBJ2-7
V gene: TRBV7-2
CDR3 protein: CASSRGGYAHEQYF

J gene: TRBJ1-2
V gene: TRBV28
CDR3 protein: CASNWGQERTSYYGYTF

J gene: TRBJ2-7
V gene: TRBV19
CDR3 protein: CASSIKMLDPYEQYF

J gene: TRBJ2-3
V gene: TRBV6-5
CDR3 protein: CASKVTSWGTDTQYF

J gene: TRBJ2-1
V gene: TRBV5-6
CDR3 protein: CASSYSRMGEQFF

J gene: TRBJ2-1
V gene: TRBV27
CDR3 protein: CASSSLSGTGGEQFF

J gene: TRBJ2-7
V gene: TRBV5-6
CDR3 protein: CASSGRDRYEQYF

J gene: TRBJ2-7
V gene: TRBV9
CDR3 protein: CASSVGTVAYEQYF

J gene: TRBJ2-7
V gene: TRBV5-1
CDR3 protein: CASSLGQGVYYEQYF

J gene: TRBJ2-5
V gene: TRBV11-2
CDR3 protein: CASSLGPTSQETQYF

J gene: TRBJ2-7
V gene: TRBV7-9
CDR3 protein: CASSLGIGAASSYEQYF

J gene: TRBJ2-5
V gene: TRBV7-3
CDR3 protein: CASSSNGQGVGETQYF

J gene: TRBJ1-5
V gene: TRBV7-6
CDR3 protein: CASSLGTSYSNQPQHF

J gene: TRBJ1-5
V gene: TRBV5-4
CDR3 protein: CASSYGGGADQPQHF

J gene: TRBJ2-2
V gene: TRBV27
CDR3 protein: CASSLYTPNTGELFF

J gene: TRBJ2-7
V gene: TRBV28
CDR3 protein: CASSSGTDNYEQYF